This TCR beta chain came from a study of T cells expressing NK-cell markers. To note about this clonotype: Its antigen is undetermined.

UMIs were included in TCR beta cDNA generated by 5'RACE template switching. Reanalyzing the 5' RACE reads, TCRdb keeps one entry per CDR3 protein, without DNA. Here the sample table reports roughly 110,000 distinct CDR3 sequences. Findings of the study overall: Dominant NKG2C+ clonotypes accounted for 1.0-7.0% of CD8+ T cells in more than 5 donors.

Sequenced material: blood T cells: a sorted CD56 or NKG2C T cell subset, CD4+ or CD8+ T cells, or bulk PBMC T cells (not recorded which). This TCR came from a woman aged 18-70 years in good health.

The CDR3 protein is CASGGPGRSPLHF. This chain uses TRBV12-3 or TRBV12-4 with TRBJ1-6; no DNA is available, so the TRBD1 call from TCRdb remains unchecked. CDR3 length equals 13 residues.